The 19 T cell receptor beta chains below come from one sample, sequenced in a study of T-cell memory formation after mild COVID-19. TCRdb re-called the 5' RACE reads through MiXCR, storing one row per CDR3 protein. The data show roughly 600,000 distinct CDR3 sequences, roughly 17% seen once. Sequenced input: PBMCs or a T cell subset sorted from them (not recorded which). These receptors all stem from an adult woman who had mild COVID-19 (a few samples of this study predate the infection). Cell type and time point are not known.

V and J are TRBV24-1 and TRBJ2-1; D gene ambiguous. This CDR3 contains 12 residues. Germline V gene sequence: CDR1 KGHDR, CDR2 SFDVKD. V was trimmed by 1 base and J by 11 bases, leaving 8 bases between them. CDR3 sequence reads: CATSDFWNKQFF. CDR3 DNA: TGTGCCACCAGTGATTTCTGGAACAAGCAGTTCTTC.

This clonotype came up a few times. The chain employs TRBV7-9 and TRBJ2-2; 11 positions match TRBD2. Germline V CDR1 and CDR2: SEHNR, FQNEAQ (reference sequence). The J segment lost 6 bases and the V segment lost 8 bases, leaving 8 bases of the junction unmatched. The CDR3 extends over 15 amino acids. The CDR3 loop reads CASRNSGRASGELFF. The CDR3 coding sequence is TGTGCCAGCCGGAATAGCGGGAGGGCCTCCGGGGAGCTGTTTTTT.

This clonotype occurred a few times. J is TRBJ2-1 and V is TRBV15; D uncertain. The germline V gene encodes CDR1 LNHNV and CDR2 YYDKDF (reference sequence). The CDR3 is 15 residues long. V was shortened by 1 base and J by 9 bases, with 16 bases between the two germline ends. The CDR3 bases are TGTGCCACCAGCAGAGTTGGCTATAAGGTGGCTGAGCAGTTCTTC. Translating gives CATSRVGYKVAEQFF.

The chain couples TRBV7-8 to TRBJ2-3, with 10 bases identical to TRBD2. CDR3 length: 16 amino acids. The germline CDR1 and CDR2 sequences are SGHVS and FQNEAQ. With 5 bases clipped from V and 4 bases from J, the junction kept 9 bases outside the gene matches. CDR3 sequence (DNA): TGTGCCAGCAGCGCCCAAGCGGGGGGGCAGTCAGATACGCAGTATTTT. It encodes CASSAQAGGQSDTQYF. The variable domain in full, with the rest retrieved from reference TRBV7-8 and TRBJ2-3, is GAGVSQSPRYKVAKRGQDVALRCDPISGHVSLFWYQQALGQGPEFLTYFQNEAQLDKSGLPSDRFFAERPEGSVSTLKIQRTQQEDSAVYLCASSAQAGGQSDTQYFGPGTRLTVL.

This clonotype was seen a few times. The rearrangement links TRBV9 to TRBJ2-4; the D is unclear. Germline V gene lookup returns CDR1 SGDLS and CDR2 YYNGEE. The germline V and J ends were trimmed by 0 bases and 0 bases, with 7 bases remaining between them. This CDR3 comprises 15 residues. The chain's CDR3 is CASSVGSLAKNIQYF. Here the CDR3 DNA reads TGTGCCAGCAGCGTAGGCAGTCTAGCCAAAAACATTCAGTACTTC. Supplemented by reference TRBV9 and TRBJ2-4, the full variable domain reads DSGVTQTPKHLITATGQRVTLRCSPRSGDLSVYWYQQSLDQGLQFLIQYYNGEERAKGNILERFSAQQFPDLHSELNLSSLELGDSALYFCASSVGSLAKNIQYFGAGTRLSVL.

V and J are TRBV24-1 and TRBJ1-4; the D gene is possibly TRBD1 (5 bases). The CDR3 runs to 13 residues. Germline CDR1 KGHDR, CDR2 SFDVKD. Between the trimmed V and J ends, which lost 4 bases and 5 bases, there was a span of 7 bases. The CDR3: CATSEAGNEKLFF. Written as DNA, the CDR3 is TGTGCCACCAGTGAAGCAGGGAATGAAAAACTGTTTTTT.

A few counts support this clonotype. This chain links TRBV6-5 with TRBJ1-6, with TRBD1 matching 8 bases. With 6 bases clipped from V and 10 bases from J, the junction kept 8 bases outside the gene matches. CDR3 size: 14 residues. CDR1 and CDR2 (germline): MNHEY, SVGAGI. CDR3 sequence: CASSPGTGSSPLHF. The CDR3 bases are TGTGCCAGCAGCCCTGGGACAGGTTCATCACCCCTCCACTTT.

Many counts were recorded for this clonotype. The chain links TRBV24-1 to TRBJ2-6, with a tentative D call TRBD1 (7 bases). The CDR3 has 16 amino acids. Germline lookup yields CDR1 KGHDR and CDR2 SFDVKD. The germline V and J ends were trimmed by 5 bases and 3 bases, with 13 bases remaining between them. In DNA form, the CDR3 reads TGTGCCACCAGTGCTGCGGGGACAGATGGGGCCAACGTCCTGACTTTC. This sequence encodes CATSAAGTDGANVLTF.

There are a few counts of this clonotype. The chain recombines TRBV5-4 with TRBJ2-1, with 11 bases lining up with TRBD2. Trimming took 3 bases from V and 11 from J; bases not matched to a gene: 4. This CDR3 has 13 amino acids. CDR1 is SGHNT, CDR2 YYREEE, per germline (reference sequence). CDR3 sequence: CASSSGTSGQQFF. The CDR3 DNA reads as TGTGCCAGCAGCTCGGGGACTAGCGGTCAGCAGTTCTTC.

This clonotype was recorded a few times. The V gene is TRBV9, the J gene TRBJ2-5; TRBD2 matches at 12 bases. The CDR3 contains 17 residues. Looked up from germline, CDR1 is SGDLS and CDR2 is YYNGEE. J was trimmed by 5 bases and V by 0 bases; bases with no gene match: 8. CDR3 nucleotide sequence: TGTGCCAGCAGCGTAGATGGACTAGCGGGAAGCTTGGAGACCCAGTACTTC. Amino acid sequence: CASSVDGLAGSLETQYF.

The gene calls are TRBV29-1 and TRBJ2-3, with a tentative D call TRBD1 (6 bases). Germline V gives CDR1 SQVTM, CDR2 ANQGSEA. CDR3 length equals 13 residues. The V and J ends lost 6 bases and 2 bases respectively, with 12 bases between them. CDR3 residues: CSVEDRDTDTQYF. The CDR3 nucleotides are TGCAGCGTCGAGGACAGAGACACAGATACGCAGTATTTT.

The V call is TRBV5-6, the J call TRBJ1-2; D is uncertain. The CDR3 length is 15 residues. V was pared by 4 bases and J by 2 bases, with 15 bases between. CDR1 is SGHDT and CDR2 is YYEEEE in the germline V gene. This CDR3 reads CASSPLGPSNYGYTF. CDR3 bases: TGTGCCAGCAGCCCTCTTGGGCCCTCCAACTATGGCTACACCTTC.

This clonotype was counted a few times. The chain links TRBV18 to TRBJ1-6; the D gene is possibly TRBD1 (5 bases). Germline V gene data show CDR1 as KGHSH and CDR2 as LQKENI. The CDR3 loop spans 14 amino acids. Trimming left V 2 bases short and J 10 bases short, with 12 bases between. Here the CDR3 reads CASSPIRVGSPLHF. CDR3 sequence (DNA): TGTGCCAGCTCACCAATCAGGGTAGGATCACCCCTCCACTTT. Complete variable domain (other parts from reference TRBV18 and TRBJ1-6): NAGVMQNPRHLVRRRGQEARLRCSPMKGHSHVYWYRQLPEEGLKFMVYLQKENIIDESGMPKERFSAEFPKEGPSILRIQQVVRGDSAAYFCASSPIRVGSPLHFGNGTRLTVT.

For the CDR3, the DNA is TGTGCCAGCAGTTCCCGTACGGCGGGACAGGGTCCCGATGAGCAGTTCTTC. Amino acid sequence: CASSSRTAGQGPDEQFF. The chain combines TRBV2 with TRBJ2-1; 9 nucleotides align to TRBD1. The V and J ends lost 5 bases and 8 bases, in that order; junction bases with no gene match: 16. The length of the CDR3 is 17 residues. The germline CDR1 and CDR2 sequences are SNHLY and FYNNEI. Full variable domain (outside the CDR3, taken from reference TRBV2 and TRBJ2-1): EPEVTQTPSHQVTQMGQEVILRCVPISNHLYFYWYRQILGQKVEFLVSFYNNEISEKSEIFDDQFSVERPDGSNFTLKIRSTKLEDSAMYFCASSSRTAGQGPDEQFFGPGTRLTVL.

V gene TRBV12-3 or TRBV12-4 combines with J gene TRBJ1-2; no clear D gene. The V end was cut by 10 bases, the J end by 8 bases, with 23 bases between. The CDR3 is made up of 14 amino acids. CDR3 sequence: CATSWSGPTGGYTF. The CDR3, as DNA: TGTGCCACCTCGTGGTCTGGGCCGACCGGGGGCTACACCTTC.

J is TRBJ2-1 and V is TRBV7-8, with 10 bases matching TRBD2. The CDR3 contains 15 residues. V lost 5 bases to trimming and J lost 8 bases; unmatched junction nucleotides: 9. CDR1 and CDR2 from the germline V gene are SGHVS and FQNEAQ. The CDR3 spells CASSLLAGALHEQFF. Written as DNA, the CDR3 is TGTGCCAGCAGCCTCCTAGCGGGAGCATTACATGAGCAGTTCTTC.

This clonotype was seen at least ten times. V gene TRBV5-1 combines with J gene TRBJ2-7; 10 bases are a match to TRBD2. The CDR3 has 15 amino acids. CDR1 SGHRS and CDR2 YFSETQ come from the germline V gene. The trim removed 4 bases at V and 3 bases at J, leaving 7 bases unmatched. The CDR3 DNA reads TGCGCCAGCAGCAGTGGAGCGGGAGGGGTCTACGAGCAGTACTTC. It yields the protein CASSSGAGGVYEQYF.

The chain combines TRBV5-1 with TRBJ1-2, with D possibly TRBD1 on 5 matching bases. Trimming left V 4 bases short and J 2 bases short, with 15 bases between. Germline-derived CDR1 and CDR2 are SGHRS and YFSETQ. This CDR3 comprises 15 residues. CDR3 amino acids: CASSHTAGPNYGYTF. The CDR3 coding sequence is TGCGCCAGCAGCCATACCGCAGGGCCCAACTATGGCTACACCTTC. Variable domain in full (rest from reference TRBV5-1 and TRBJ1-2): KAGVTQTPRYLIKTRGQQVTLSCSPISGHRSVSWYQQTPGQGLQFLFEYFSETQRNKGNFPGRFSGRQFSNSRSEMNVSTLELGDSALYLCASSHTAGPNYGYTFGSGTRLTVV.

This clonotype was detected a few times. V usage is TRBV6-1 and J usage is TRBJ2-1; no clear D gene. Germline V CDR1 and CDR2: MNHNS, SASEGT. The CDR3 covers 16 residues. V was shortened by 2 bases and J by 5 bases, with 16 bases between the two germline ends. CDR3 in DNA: TGTGCCAGCAGTGAATTGGTGTTTAGAGGTAACAATGAGCAGTTCTTC. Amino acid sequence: CASSELVFRGNNEQFF.